These 14 T cell receptor beta chains were sequenced from one sample in a study of beta chain features in type 1 diabetes. The antigens these receptors bind are not known. Study-level results: Shorter TCRB CDR3s, moderately but significantly so, marked every one of the four CD4+ subsets in Type 1 diabetes patients.

Every isolated RNA sample was fully reverse transcribed, so sequencing captured expressed TCRB transcripts. The assay was immunoSEQ multiplex PCR, and TCRdb's table has in-frame clones only and misses some. The repertoire consists of 600,000 to 700,000 clones, with around 12% occurring once and the leading ten covering approximately 0.11%. Sequenced input: naive CD4+ T cells from blood. Every receptor here comes from a man aged 25-45 years with type 1 diabetes.

The chain is built from TRBV2 and TRBJ1-1, with 7 bases aligning to TRBD1. This CDR3 has 13 residues. V lost 5 bases and J lost 3; bases outside the gene matches: 3. CDR1 SNHLY and CDR2 FYNNEI come from the germline V gene. The CDR3 region has the DNA TGTGCCAGCAGTCTTCAGGGGGACACTGAAGCTTTCTTT. Protein product: CASSLQGDTEAFF.

The rearrangement joins TRBV2 to TRBJ2-1; possible D gene TRBD1, 5 bases. With 4 bases removed from V and 1 base from J, the gap between germline ends came to 11 bases. The CDR3 spans 15 residues. CDR1 and CDR2 from the germline V gene are SNHLY and FYNNEI. As DNA, the CDR3 is TGTGCCAGCAGTGCGACGTCAGGGTCCTACAATGAGCAGTTCTTC. This codes for CASSATSGSYNEQFF.

The table lists this clone with a few counts. The V and J genes are TRBV29-1 and TRBJ2-5, with unresolved D. V was shortened by 6 bases and J by 4 bases, with 6 bases between the two germline ends. The CDR3 covers 10 residues. CDR1 is SQVTM, CDR2 ANQGSEA, per germline. This CDR3 reads CSVRVETQYF. In nucleotides, the CDR3 is TGCAGCGTAAGAGTAGAGACCCAGTACTTC.

This sequence joins TRBV30 and TRBJ1-5; TRBD1 is a possible D gene (5 bases). Germline V gene lookup returns CDR1 GTSNPN and CDR2 SVGIG (reference sequence). CDR3 length: 13 residues. Trimming stripped 3 bases from V and 5 bases from J, with 11 bases between. CDR3 sequence: CAWSGGLDQPQHF. CDR3 sequence (DNA): TGTGCCTGGAGCGGGGGATTGGATCAGCCCCAGCATTTT.

This chain uses TRBV5-5 with TRBJ2-7, with D perhaps matching TRBD1 (5 bases). This CDR3 is 13 amino acids long. The V end was cut by 2 bases, the J end by 9 bases, with 15 bases between. CDR1 SGHKS and CDR2 YYEKEE come from the germline V gene (reference sequence). In DNA, the CDR3 is TGTGCCAGCAGCTTCGGTCAGGATGGGGCGCAGTACTTC. Translation gives CASSFGQDGAQYF.

In its sample, this clone was seen a few times. The rearrangement uses TRBV2 and TRBJ1-2; D ambiguous. In germline, CDR1 is SNHLY, CDR2 FYNNEI. CDR3 size: 12 residues. V shed 1 base and J shed 3 bases, with 3 bases lying between them. This CDR3 is CASSEEDYGYTF. The CDR3 coding sequence is TGTGCCAGCAGTGAAGAGGACTATGGCTACACCTTC.

The chain couples TRBV27 to TRBJ2-6, with 9 bases fitting TRBD2. V lost 6 bases and J lost 3; bases outside the gene matches: 9. The CDR3 has 17 amino acids. CDR1 MNHEY and CDR2 SMNVEV come from the germline V gene (reference sequence). In DNA, the CDR3 is TGTGCCAGCAGCCCGATAGGCGGGAGGGATGGGGCCAACGTCCTGACTTTC. Translating gives CASSPIGGRDGANVLTF.

This clone was seen a handful of times. The J gene is TRBJ2-7, the V gene TRBV4-3, with 7 bases aligning to TRBD1. V lost 1 base and J lost 2; bases outside the gene matches: 8. The germline V gene has CDR1 LGHNA and CDR2 YSLEER. The CDR3 extends over 16 amino acids. The CDR3 loop is CASSQAAGGVTYEQYF. Here the CDR3 DNA reads TGCGCCAGCAGCCAAGCCGCAGGGGGAGTAACCTACGAGCAGTACTTC.

Written as DNA, the CDR3 is TGTGCCAGCAGTCAACAGATAACGAACACCGGGGAGCTGTTTTTT. It translates to CASSQQITNTGELFF. This chain joins TRBV6-5 and TRBJ2-2; D ambiguous. The CDR3 spans 15 residues. The V gene lost 5 bases and the J gene lost 0 bases, with 10 bases spanning the gap. From germline, CDR1 is MNHEY and CDR2 SVGAGI.

The chain links TRBV7-9 to TRBJ2-7; 8 bases match TRBD2. This CDR3 comprises 14 residues. The J segment lost 7 bases and the V segment lost 5 bases, leaving 10 bases of the junction unmatched. From germline, CDR1 is SEHNR and CDR2 FQNEAQ (reference sequence). The CDR3: CASSQQDREGEQYF. Here the CDR3 DNA reads TGTGCCAGCAGCCAGCAGGACCGGGAGGGGGAGCAGTACTTC.

This clone has only a few counts. V and J are TRBV7-9 and TRBJ1-2; D call uncertain. Trimming removed 5 bases from V and 1 base from J, with 8 bases in between. Germline V gene sequence: CDR1 SEHNR, CDR2 FQNEAQ (reference sequence). The CDR3 totals 13 residues. Here the CDR3 reads CASSRGINYGYTF. CDR3 sequence (DNA): TGTGCCAGCAGCCGGGGAATTAACTATGGCTACACCTTC.

A few counts support this clone. The chain has TRBV7-2 and TRBJ2-5; weak D call: TRBD2 (6 bases). The CDR3 has 16 residues. Per the germline V gene, CDR1 is SGHTA and CDR2 is FQGNSA. V was cut by 4 bases and J by 5 bases, with 20 bases left in between. Written as DNA, the CDR3 is TGTGCCAGCAGCTCTTTTTCGGGACTCCCCGGGGAGACCCAGTACTTC. Its protein product is CASSSFSGLPGETQYF.

The chain recombines TRBV6-4 with TRBJ1-1; 10 bases map to TRBD1. The germline gives CDR1 MRHNA, CDR2 SNTAGT. The CDR3 has 15 amino acids. V shed 4 bases and J 6 bases; nucleotides not matched to a gene: 8. The CDR3 region is CASSVSTGGTAEAFF. The DNA of the CDR3 is TGTGCCAGCAGTGTTTCGACAGGGGGCACAGCTGAAGCTTTCTTT.

J is TRBJ1-5 and V is TRBV6-6; TRBD1 aligns across 8 bases. Trimming took 2 bases from V and 6 from J; bases not matched to a gene: 9. The CDR3 spans 16 residues. Germline loops: CDR1 MNHNY, CDR2 SVGAGI (reference sequence). The CDR3 spells CASSYPHGQGVQPQHF. The CDR3 DNA reads as TGTGCCAGCAGTTACCCTCACGGACAGGGTGTTCAGCCCCAGCATTTT.